This T cell receptor beta chain was identified during a study of regulatory T cells in long-lasting Graves disease. On the study more broadly: Graves' patients, diagnosed recently, had received antithyroid drugs under 3 months.

Germline V CDR1 and CDR2: MNHEY, SMNVEV (reference sequence). V was pared by 5 bases and J by 6 bases, with 7 bases of the junction left unmatched. The CDR3 length is 14 residues. Arm-PCR of CDR3 regions and iRepertoire HTBI primers were used to build TCR beta libraries. TCRdb analysed the multiplex PCR reads with MiXCR anew, one entry per CDR3 protein. The sample records hundreds of thousands of distinct CDR3 sequences, around 15% being singletons. This clonotype was detected only a few times. Time point indicated: newly diagnosed GD, antithyroid drugs for less than 3 months. Construction of the TCR library relied on RNA isolated from PBMCs. It was by American Thyroid Association guidelines that Graves' disease was diagnosed. The same data also contributed to another study, on T cells in Graves' hyperthyroidism and ophthalmopathy.

The clonotype originates from a middle-aged man with Graves disease. The chain is built from TRBV27 and TRBJ2-4; 7 nucleotides align to TRBD1. The material was peripheral blood mononuclear cells (PBMCs), obtained at new diagnosis, from a patient treated with antithyroid drugs. The CDR3 spells CASSQTGFRNIQYF. The CDR3 DNA is TGTGCCAGCAGTCAGACAGGGTTTAGAAACATTCAGTACTTC.